The clone carrying this TCR beta chain was found many times. The CDR3 is 15 amino acids. The ends lost 6 bases at V and 4 bases at J; junction bases unmatched: 9. Germline CDR1 reads SGHTA; CDR2 reads FQGNSA. From genomic DNA, TCR beta CDR3 was amplified by two-round multiplex PCR. The use of primers specific to each TRBV and TRBJ gene characterized first-round PCR. TCRdb reprocessed the multiplex PCR reads with MiXCR, giving one entry per CDR3 protein. The sample holds 25,000 to 30,000 distinct CDR3 sequences, approximately 44% seen once. The source of the sample is a study of prognosis after radiotherapy for stage I lung cancer.

The sequence was collected from a donor at least 50 years old with non-small cell lung cancer. The V call is TRBV7-2, the J call TRBJ1-3; 7 bases agree with TRBD1. Source: PBMCs, taken before or after stereotactic body radiation therapy (not recorded which). CDR3 sequence (DNA): TGTGCCAGCAGTTCCAGGGTGGACAGGGGAAACACCATATATTTT. As protein: CASSSRVDRGNTIYF.